This entry is about one T cell receptor (beta chain). Its antigen remains unknown. These data are taken from a study of CD8 T cells in ankylosing spondylitis. Study conclusions and caveats: Reportedly, matched ankylosing spondylitis synovial fluid was significantly enriched for disease-linked clones. Ankylosing spondylitis blood appeared to be characterized by a TCR beta motif of eight highly homologous variants.

Germline V CDR1 and CDR2: DFQATT, SNEGSKA (reference sequence). The CDR3 totals 14 residues. The V end was cut by 6 bases, the J end by 3 bases, with 15 bases between. Libraries of TCR beta came from quantitative 5'-RACE with molecular barcodes. TCRdb analysed the 5' RACE reads with MiXCR anew, one entry per CDR3 protein. The sample comprises 500,000 or so distinct CDR3 sequences, approximately 5.3% of which are singletons, and around 3.5% rests with the top ten. The material sequenced was blood, either unsorted or a sorted T cell fraction (not recorded which). The chain employs TRBV20-1 and TRBJ2-1; D gene uncertain. The receptor's source is a male donor with ankylosing spondylitis. The CDR3 DNA reads as TGCAGTGCCAGAAGGTCGCGGAGCTACAATGAGCAGTTCTTC. As protein: CSARRSRSYNEQFF.